This paragraph reports one T cell receptor beta chain. Antigen unknown. Here immunoSEQ multiplex PCR was the method, and the copy in TCRdb shows in-frame clones only, minus some. The data show roughly 68,000 clones, 95% to 97% seen once. CDR3 size: 14 residues. After removal of 5 bases from V and 13 bases from J, the junction contained 13 bases not matched to a gene. Germline loops: CDR1 MGHDK, CDR2 SYGVNS. The record originates from a study of cytomegalovirus exposure and HLA in healthy donors. General study results and limits: The study flagged some 170 TCR beta chains as cytomegalovirus-associated.

The donors were in the roughly 130-subject validation cohort, distinct from the roughly 700-subject first cohort. Sequenced material: PBMCs. This receptor was identified in a man younger than 30 in good health and CMV-seronegative. This chain uses TRBV25-1 with TRBJ1-1, with TRBD1 matching 10 bases. The CDR3 bases are TGTGCCAGCAGTAAGACCGGGACAGGGGCCGAGGATTTCTTT. Protein sequence: CASSKTGTGAEDFF. Using reference TRBV25-1 and TRBJ1-1 for the parts outside the CDR3, the full variable domain is EADIYQTPRYLVIGTGKKITLECSQTMGHDKMYWYQQDPGMELHLIHYSYGVNSTEKGDLSSESTVSRIRTEHFPLTLESARPSHTSQYLCASSKTGTGAEDFFGQGTRLTVV.